The 11 T cell receptor beta chains listed next were all sequenced from one sample in a study of OX40 agonist ivuxolimab in advanced cancers. Libraries were prepared through the immunoSEQ multiplex PCR assay. TCRdb carries this immuneACCESS record with in-frame sequences only. Its versions omit some clonotypes, under half of them owing to an unresolved V gene in the studies checked, with the rest unexplained. The sample table shows 55,000 to 80,000 clones, and 81% are seen once. About 1% of the sample lies in the top ten. Sequenced material: CD4+ or CD8+ T cells sorted from blood, taken in a trial of the OX40 agonist ivuxolimab. These receptors all come from an adult with an advanced solid tumor such as melanoma, head and neck, liver or kidney cancer.

V is TRBV5-1 and J is TRBJ2-3, with a tentative D call TRBD2 (6 bases). Between the trimmed V and J ends, which lost 4 bases and 4 bases, there was a span of 13 bases. Germline lookup yields CDR1 SGHRS and CDR2 YFSETQ. CDR3 length equals 14 residues. The DNA for the CDR3 is TGCGCCAGCAGCGCCCTTGCGGGGCCAGATACGCAGTATTTT. Its protein product is CASSALAGPDTQYF.

The rearrangement links TRBV15 to TRBJ2-5; D may be TRBD2 (5 bases). CDR3 size: 19 residues. V was pared by 0 bases and J by 7 bases, with 27 bases between. Germline V CDR1 and CDR2: LNHNV, YYDKDF (reference sequence). The CDR3 sequence: CATSRDGGAGVKEFATQYF. In nucleotides, the CDR3 is TGTGCCACCAGCAGAGATGGAGGAGCCGGGGTTAAAGAATTCGCGACCCAGTACTTC. The full variable domain, in which reference TRBV15 and TRBJ2-5 provide the parts outside the CDR3, is DAMVIQNPRYQVTQFGKPVTLSCSQTLNHNVMYWYQQKSSQAPKLLFHYYDKDFNNEADTPDNFQSRRPNTSFCFLDIRSPGLGDTAMYLCATSRDGGAGVKEFATQYFGPGTRLLVL.

This clone was picked up a small number of times. The chain is built from TRBV23-1 and TRBJ2-1, with 10 bases matching TRBD2. TRBV23-1 is an open reading frame whose function is uncertain. V shed 6 bases, J shed 1 base, and the junction held 12 bases outside the gene matches. CDR3 length equals 18 residues. The CDR3 DNA sequence: TGCGCCAGCAGACCGAATGCTAGCGGGGGTGAATCCTACAATGAGCAGTTCTTC. Translating it yields CASRPNASGGESYNEQFF.

The V gene is TRBV2, the J gene TRBJ1-4; weak D call: TRBD1 (5 bases). V lost 5 bases, J lost 0 bases, and 10 bases lay in between. The germline gives CDR1 SNHLY, CDR2 FYNNEI. The CDR3 totals 15 residues. CDR3 protein: CASSLIQATNEKLFF. CDR3 nucleotide sequence: TGTGCCAGCAGTCTGATACAGGCAACTAATGAAAAACTGTTTTTT. The entire variable domain, with the rest obtained from reference TRBV2 and TRBJ1-4, is as follows: EPEVTQTPSHQVTQMGQEVILRCVPISNHLYFYWYRQILGQKVEFLVSFYNNEISEKSEIFDDQFSVERPDGSNFTLKIRSTKLEDSAMYFCASSLIQATNEKLFFGSGTQLSVL.

This chain uses TRBV5-1 with TRBJ2-3, with D perhaps assigned TRBD1 or TRBD2 (5 bases each). V was pared by 4 bases and J by 0 bases, with 15 bases between. CDR1 is SGHRS, CDR2 YFSETQ, per germline. CDR3 size: 16 residues. The DNA for the CDR3 is TGCGCCAGCAGCCAGGATGCGAGGGGAAGCACAGATACGCAGTATTTT. Translation: CASSQDARGSTDTQYF. Full variable domain (outside the CDR3, taken from reference TRBV5-1 and TRBJ2-3): KAGVTQTPRYLIKTRGQQVTLSCSPISGHRSVSWYQQTPGQGLQFLFEYFSETQRNKGNFPGRFSGRQFSNSRSEMNVSTLELGDSALYLCASSQDARGSTDTQYFGPGTRLTVL.

This sequence joins TRBV5-6 and TRBJ2-1, with D possibly matching TRBD1 (6 bases). The length of the CDR3 is 14 residues. Trimming cost V 4 bases and J 4 bases, with 12 bases left between them. Germline assignment: CDR1 SGHDT and CDR2 YYEEEE. This CDR3 is CASSPMDSYNEQFF. CDR3 nucleotide sequence: TGTGCCAGCAGCCCGATGGACAGTTACAATGAGCAGTTCTTC.

This clone has just one count. This rearrangement joins TRBV5-1 to TRBJ2-3, with 11 bases fitting TRBD2. The germline gives CDR1 SGHRS, CDR2 YFSETQ. The CDR3 runs to 16 residues. V was pared by 6 bases and J by 2 bases, with 8 bases of the junction left unmatched. The CDR3 loop is CASTLGTSGFTDTQYF. Written as DNA, the CDR3 is TGCGCCAGCACCCTCGGGACTAGCGGATTCACAGATACGCAGTATTTT.

The rearrangement joins TRBV4-3 to TRBJ2-7; D is uncertain. Germline CDR1 reads LGHNA; CDR2 reads YSLEER. CDR3 length equals 15 residues. V was trimmed by 0 bases and J by 0 bases, leaving 9 bases between them. CDR3: CASSQETRISYEQYF. CDR3 in DNA: TGCGCCAGCAGCCAAGAAACACGGATCTCCTACGAGCAGTACTTC.

The rearrangement joins TRBV30 to TRBJ2-5; D gene uncertain. Germline CDR1 reads GTSNPN; CDR2 reads SVGIG (reference sequence). The CDR3 runs to 12 residues. V was pared by 4 bases and J by 4 bases, with 10 bases between. The DNA for the CDR3 is TGTGCCTGGACTAGAGGTCCAGAGACCCAGTACTTC. Its translation: CAWTRGPETQYF.

The gene calls are TRBV4-2 and TRBJ1-4, with D perhaps TRBD1 (5 bases). V was shortened by 0 bases and J by 4 bases, with 12 bases between the two germline ends. CDR3 length equals 16 residues. Per germline, CDR1 LGHNA and CDR2 YNFKEQ. The CDR3 bases are TGTGCCAGCAGCCAAGATGGCACAGGAGATAATGAAAAACTGTTTTTT. Amino acid sequence: CASSQDGTGDNEKLFF.

The V call is TRBV6-4, the J call TRBJ2-1, with D perhaps matching TRBD1 (6 bases). Trimming pared 7 bases from V and 6 bases from J, leaving 19 bases between. Germline CDR1 reads MRHNA; CDR2 reads SNTAGT. The CDR3 extends over 15 amino acids. The CDR3 nucleotides are TGTGCCAGCACCCAAGAGGCAGGGGCTTTCAATGAGCAGTTCTTC. This encodes CASTQEAGAFNEQFF.